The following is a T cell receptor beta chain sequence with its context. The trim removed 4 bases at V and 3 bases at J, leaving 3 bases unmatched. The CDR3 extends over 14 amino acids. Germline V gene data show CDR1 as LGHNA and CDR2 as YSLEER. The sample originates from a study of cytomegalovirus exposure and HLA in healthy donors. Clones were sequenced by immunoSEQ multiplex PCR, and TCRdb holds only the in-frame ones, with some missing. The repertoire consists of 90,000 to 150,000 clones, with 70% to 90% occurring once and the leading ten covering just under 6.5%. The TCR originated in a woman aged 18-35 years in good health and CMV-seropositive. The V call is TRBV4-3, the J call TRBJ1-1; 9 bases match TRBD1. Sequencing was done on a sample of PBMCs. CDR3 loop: CASSPGQGYTEAFF. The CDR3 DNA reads TGCGCCAGCAGCCCCGGACAGGGGTACACTGAAGCTTTCTTT.